What follows are 22 T cell receptor beta chains derived from one specimen sequenced in a study of blood T cell repertoires in COVID-19. Method: immunoSEQ multiplex PCR; TCRdb's copy keeps in-frame clones and lacks some. The sample yields 120,000 to 150,000 clones, roughly 80% seen once. Sequenced: peripheral blood. Receptor source: a human donor in a cohort sampled during active COVID-19.

With regard to this clone: The same CDR3 can be traced to other DNA sequences in this sample. The CDR3 DNA reads as TGTGCCAGCAGCTTTTACAGGGGGAATACTGAAGCTTTCTTT. This encodes CASSFYRGNTEAFF. This chain uses TRBV11-2 with TRBJ1-1, with TRBD1 matching over 8 bases. Looked up from germline, CDR1 is SGHAT and CDR2 is FQNNGV. Germline trimming cut 3 bases from V and 5 bases from J; bases unmatched to any gene: 5. The CDR3 is 14 amino acids.

V usage is TRBV19 and J usage is TRBJ2-7, with D possibly TRBD2 on 6 matching bases. Germline loops: CDR1 LNHDA, CDR2 SQIVND (reference sequence). V was cut by 7 bases and J by 4 bases, with 23 bases left in between. The CDR3 is 16 amino acids. CDR3 protein: CASILGDWTPIYEQYF. The CDR3 coding sequence is TGTGCCAGTATCCTCGGGGACTGGACACCTATTTACGAGCAGTACTTC.

V gene TRBV6-4 combines with J gene TRBJ1-2; TRBD1 is a possible D gene (5 bases). Germline values: CDR1 MRHNA, CDR2 SNTAGT. The CDR3 extends over 17 amino acids. The V gene lost 0 bases and the J gene lost 5 bases, with 19 bases spanning the gap. CDR3 in amino acids: CASSDSQGAEERYGYTF. CDR3 bases: TGTGCCAGCAGTGACTCGCAGGGTGCAGAGGAAAGATATGGCTACACCTTC.

The chain is built from TRBV12-3 or TRBV12-4 and TRBJ2-1; 12 nucleotides agree with TRBD2. This CDR3 contains 12 residues. Trimming removed 9 bases from V and 9 bases from J; junction bases left unmatched: 3. CDR3 region: CASGLAGTEQFF. The CDR3 bases are TGTGCCAGTGGACTAGCGGGAACTGAGCAGTTCTTC.

The J gene is TRBJ2-3, the V gene TRBV7-3; 7 positions match TRBD2. The germline V gene encodes CDR1 SGHTA and CDR2 FQGTGA. The CDR3 has 13 residues. With V trimmed by 4 bases and J by 4 bases, 2 bases remained unmatched. The CDR3 DNA reads TGTGCCAGCAGCTCTAGCGGCCCAGATACGCAGTATTTT. Translated, it gives CASSSSGPDTQYF.

The rearrangement joins TRBV10-3 to TRBJ1-1, with D unclear. The V end lost 0 bases, the J end lost 5 bases, and 4 bases lay between the germline ends. This CDR3 has 12 residues. Germline values: CDR1 ENHRY, CDR2 SYGVKD. The chain's CDR3 is CAISESTTEAFF. The CDR3 DNA reads TGTGCCATCAGTGAGTCGACAACTGAAGCTTTCTTT.

In DNA, the CDR3 is TGCAGCGTTGGGCCCCCCCTTTATCGGACAGGGGAAGAGACCCAGTACTTC. As protein: CSVGPPLYRTGEETQYF. The chain links TRBV29-1 to TRBJ2-5; TRBD1 aligns across 9 bases. The germline V gene encodes CDR1 SQVTM and CDR2 ANQGSEA. J lost 3 bases, V lost 4 bases, and 15 bases had no gene match. The CDR3 extends over 17 amino acids.

This chain connects TRBV4-1 to TRBJ2-3, with D possibly matching TRBD2 (6 bases). Trimming took 5 bases from V and 1 from J, leaving 13 bases between them. The CDR3 sequence is 15 residues long. Looked up from germline, CDR1 is MGHRA and CDR2 is YSYEKL. The CDR3 DNA is TGCGCCAGCAGCGGTACCTCTAGCGGCACAGATACGCAGTATTTT. The encoded protein is CASSGTSSGTDTQYF.

The chain employs TRBV5-1 and TRBJ2-3; tentative D call: TRBD2 (6 bases). Trimming cost V 0 bases and J 6 bases, with 14 bases left between them. CDR1 and CDR2 (germline): SGHRS, YFSETQ. The CDR3 is made up of 15 amino acids. CDR3 DNA sequence: TGCGCCAGCAGCTTGGGCGGGGCCCCTCAGGATACGCAGTATTTT. Amino acids: CASSLGGAPQDTQYF.

This chain links TRBV4-1 with TRBJ1-1; no clear D. This CDR3 comprises 16 residues. Germline lookup yields CDR1 MGHRA and CDR2 YSYEKL. Trimming stripped 1 base from V and 4 bases from J, with 16 bases between. In DNA, the CDR3 is TGCGCCAGCAGCCAAGGACCTCCCTTAGCCGGCACTGAAGCTTTCTTT. Its translation: CASSQGPPLAGTEAFF.

The V and J genes are TRBV6-1 and TRBJ2-5; 7 nucleotides align to TRBD1. Trimming took 3 bases from V and 5 from J; bases not matched to a gene: 9. CDR3 size: 15 residues. Germline CDR1 reads MNHNS; CDR2 reads SASEGT. The CDR3 protein is CASSDIHRGWETQYF. The CDR3 DNA follows: TGTGCCAGCAGTGACATTCACAGGGGATGGGAGACCCAGTACTTC.

V gene TRBV11-2 combines with J gene TRBJ2-2; D ambiguous. The CDR3 contains 15 residues. Germline-derived CDR1 and CDR2 are SGHAT and FQNNGV. Trimming removed 5 bases from V and 2 bases from J, with 12 bases in between. The CDR3 protein is CASSKQTANTGELFF. The CDR3 DNA is TGTGCCAGCAGCAAGCAGACTGCTAACACCGGGGAGCTGTTTTTT.

V and J are TRBV9 and TRBJ1-1, with 7 bases matching TRBD1. The CDR3 loop spans 16 amino acids. With V trimmed by 3 bases and J by 1 base, 9 bases remained unmatched. From germline, CDR1 is SGDLS and CDR2 YYNGEE. Here the CDR3 reads CASSAQQGLANTEAFF. The CDR3 region has the DNA TGTGCCAGCAGCGCACAACAGGGGTTGGCGAACACTGAAGCTTTCTTT.

This clone appeared a few times. The rearrangement uses TRBV12-5 and TRBJ2-7, with 8 nucleotides matching TRBD1. Germline assignment: CDR1 LGHNT and CDR2 FRNRAP. V lost 0 bases, J lost 3 bases, and 4 bases stayed unmatched. There are 15 residues in the CDR3. This chain's CDR3 is CASGLVLGQGYEQYV. In DNA form, the CDR3 reads TGTGCTAGTGGTTTGGTACTTGGACAGGGCTACGAGCAGTACGTC.

V usage is TRBV10-3 and J usage is TRBJ2-7; 12 nucleotides line up with TRBD1. V shed 6 bases, J shed 5 bases, and the junction held 8 bases outside the gene matches. This CDR3 has 15 residues. Germline V lookup: CDR1 ENHRY, CDR2 SYGVKD. The CDR3 bases are TGTGCCATCAGCCGTGGGACAGGGGGCGTCGACGAGCAGTACTTC. Protein sequence: CAISRGTGGVDEQYF.

The chain uses TRBV19 and TRBJ1-6; D is uncertain. Between the trimmed V and J ends, which lost 1 base and 10 bases, there was a span of 14 bases. The CDR3 contains 15 residues. From germline, CDR1 is LNHDA and CDR2 SQIVND (reference sequence). For the CDR3, the DNA is TGTGCCAGTAGTATAGGCCCGGAGGGCCAATCACCCCTCCACTTT. This gives the protein CASSIGPEGQSPLHF. Variable domain in full (rest from reference TRBV19 and TRBJ1-6): DGGITQSPKYLFRKEGQNVTLSCEQNLNHDAMYWYRQDPGQGLRLIYYSQIVNDFQKGDIAEGYSVSREKKESFPLTVTSAQKNPTAFYLCASSIGPEGQSPLHFGNGTRLTVT.

The chain is built from TRBV12-3 or TRBV12-4 and TRBJ1-1; tentative D call: TRBD1 (6 bases). Trimming took off 5 bases at V and 6 bases at J, with 13 bases between the two ends. CDR3 length: 13 amino acids. CDR3 nucleotide sequence: TGTGCCAGCAGTAACATACAGGGTTCTGAAGCTTTCTTT. It specifies CASSNIQGSEAFF.

This clone showed up just a few times. The sample has other DNA sequences that encode this CDR3 too. The chain recombines TRBV10-3 with TRBJ2-3; D gene ambiguous. Germline-derived CDR1 and CDR2 are ENHRY and SYGVKD. Trimming took off 6 bases at V and 3 bases at J, with 13 bases between the two ends. The CDR3 consists of 14 residues. CDR3 loop: CAIRRSALTDTQYF. The CDR3, as DNA: TGTGCCATCAGGCGGTCGGCCCTAACAGATACGCAGTATTTT.

The gene calls are TRBV19 and TRBJ2-4; the match to TRBD2 covers 8 bases. Germline loops: CDR1 LNHDA, CDR2 SQIVND (reference sequence). Trimming cost V 7 bases and J 0 bases; bases outside gene matches: 8. The CDR3 totals 16 residues. CDR3 nucleotide sequence: TGTGCCAGTAAACGCCAGGCGGGGGGAGCCAAAAACATTCAGTACTTC. Translation gives CASKRQAGGAKNIQYF.

V is TRBV11-2 and J is TRBJ1-2; weak D call: TRBD1 (5 bases). CDR3 size: 16 residues. Trimming shortened V by 2 bases and J by 1 base, and 14 bases separated the two germline ends. The germline CDR1 and CDR2 sequences are SGHAT and FQNNGV. CDR3 sequence: CASSLKPSGGNYGYTF. The CDR3 DNA follows: TGTGCCAGCAGCTTAAAGCCCTCGGGGGGTAACTATGGCTACACCTTC.

The chain is built from TRBV6-5 and TRBJ1-1; possible D gene TRBD1, 6 bases. From germline, CDR1 is MNHEY and CDR2 SVGAGI. This CDR3 region has 11 residues. Trimming pared 8 bases from V and 8 bases from J, leaving 12 bases between. The CDR3, as DNA: TGTGCCAGCCAGCGGACAGTAGAAGCTTTCTTT. Translated: CASQRTVEAFF.

The V call is TRBV29-1, the J call TRBJ2-5, with unresolved D. Trimming removed 2 bases at V and 4 bases at J, with 5 bases between. Germline CDR1 and CDR2: SQVTM and ANQGSEA. CDR3 length: 11 amino acids. CDR3 amino acids: CSVEQRETQYF. CDR3 nucleotides: TGCAGCGTTGAACAGCGAGAGACCCAGTACTTC. Full variable domain (missing parts from reference TRBV29-1 and TRBJ2-5): SAVISQKPSRDICQRGTSLTIQCQVDSQVTMMFWYRQQPGQSLTLIATANQGSEATYESGFVIDKFPISRPNLTFSTLTVSNMSPEDSSIYLCSVEQRETQYFGPGTRLLVL.